This record looks at one TCR beta chain sequence and its context. In its sample, this clonotype was seen a few times. Its antigen is unknown. Base qualities are not provided; no much larger clone lies one nucleotide away. V loses 7 bases, J loses 9 bases, and the germline ends lie 16 bases apart. The CDR3 contains 13 residues, cysteine and phenylalanine counted. Only CDR3 DNA remains: 39 bases, in frame from the first base. The germline V gene (reference sequence) specifies MNHNY as CDR1 and SVGAGI as CDR2. These data are taken from a study of identical twins listed by TCRdb under 2016. The study in broad terms: To test whether fetal clonotypes persist, this study deep-sequenced TCR alpha and beta repertoires from monozygotic twins, from unrelated adults of various ages, and from cord blood. To rule out contamination, replicate twin experiments were performed at different times with different library preparation protocols. The investigation overall reported the following: Excess twin sharing in beta out-of-frame sequences was weaker because fewer shared sequences lowered the signal-to-noise ratio. Compared with coincidental sharing between unrelated individuals, out-of-frame TCR alpha sequences shared between twins had an excess of sequences with low generation probability. Because the same donors could not be followed over many years, conclusions were based on cross-sectional statistical analysis. Zero-insertion analyses could be partly confounded by invariant T cells such as MAIT and iNKT, though diverse VJ usage argued against such confounding for most clonotypes. Out-of-frame TCR alpha sharing in monozygotic twins was systematically underestimated by recombination models, whereas sharing between unrelated individuals was in agreement with the recombination models. Fewer insertions were carried by abundant cord blood beta clonotypes; a weaker similar trend was observed in young adult naive repertoires, while no such trend was observed in memory repertoires.

The protocol used for the library was 5' RACE. Sequencing was carried out with an Illumina HiSeq 2000. Template switching introduced a universal primer binding site; the final cDNA contained a unique molecular identifier, enabling accurate counting of TCR cDNA molecules. Specific primers in the conserved constant-segment region were used to synthesize first-strand cDNA for the TCR alpha and beta chains. To control for contamination, every cDNA library was double barcoded, receiving both a SMART-Mk sample barcode and Illumina barcodes. TruSeq adapter sequences along with Illumina sample barcodes were introduced in two successive PCR steps. TCR alpha and beta cDNA libraries were sequenced on the Illumina HiSeq platform with custom primers. In the authors' own workflow: MiGEC processed the raw reads to extract unique molecular identifiers, while MiXCR was used to determine the CDR3 positions. Recombination models were inferred per individual with the repgenHMM and IGoR tools using an EM algorithm. Shared clonotypes were analyzed with the tcR package in R, and sharing was normalized by the product of cloneset sizes. To study raw recombination free of thymic and clonal selection effects, out-of-frame nonproductive sequences were analyzed. TCRdb cleaned the public reads at Q25 with fastp, built clones with MiXCR and kept in-frame beta chains. Every entry covers one CDR3 protein and lists the most common genes and DNA from its rows. Clone size and V and J calls follow TCRdb, not the original study. In all, the sample holds about 530,000 distinct CDR3 sequences, and about a fifth of those were seen once. Approximately 0.49% of the sample goes to the ten largest clones.

Every donor was a healthy Caucasian. The twin cohort comprised three pairs of female monozygotic twins, all aged about 18 to 30 years. Positive isolation kits from Invitrogen were used to isolate CD4+ and CD8+ T cell populations. The same sample was also used in a study of yellow fever vaccine responses in identical twins. The second study's paper adds: According to the authors, the vaccine-induced T cell response in identical twins seemed to be partly convergent and partly specific to each individual. The study precisely tracked vaccine-responding T cell clones in identical twins.

This TCR was recovered from a woman in her late teens or twenties in good health. The material sequenced was CD4+ T cells sorted from blood. The chain employs TRBV6-6 and TRBJ2-1, and perhaps TRBD1 as D gene, on 7 matching bases. The CDR3 is CASTGGGTGEQFF. In nucleotides, the sequence is TGTGCCAGCACCGGAGGGGGCACCGGTGAGCAGTTCTTC.